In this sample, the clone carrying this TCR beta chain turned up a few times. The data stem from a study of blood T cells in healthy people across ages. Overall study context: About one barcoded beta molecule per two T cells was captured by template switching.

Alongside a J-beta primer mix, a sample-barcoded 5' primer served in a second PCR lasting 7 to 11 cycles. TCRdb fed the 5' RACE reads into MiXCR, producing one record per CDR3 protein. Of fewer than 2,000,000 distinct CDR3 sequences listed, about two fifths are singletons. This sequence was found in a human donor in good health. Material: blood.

The CDR3 is CASSSVGRSSSYEQYF. The CDR3 nucleotides read TGTGCCAGCAGTTCTGTGGGGCGGTCGTCCTCCTACGAGCAGTACTTC. This chain links TRBV28 with TRBJ2-7; D is perhaps TRBD1 (5 bases). The V gene lost 4 bases and the J gene lost 0 bases, with 16 bases spanning the gap. CDR3 size: 16 residues. Germline CDR1 and CDR2: MDHEN and SYDVKM.